The entry below describes one T cell receptor beta chain. The specificity of this receptor is unknown. From each donor, an approximately 2.5 ml peripheral blood sample was collected into PAXgene tubes and stored at -80 degrees C. Total RNA was isolated from whole blood with the PAXgene blood miRNA kit on an automated QIAcube, without T cell sorting. Peripheral blood from monozygotic twin pairs concordant or discordant for inflammatory bowel disease was subjected to deep TCRalpha and TCRbeta repertoire profiling with unique molecular barcoding. Smoking habits were recorded for all twin pairs, and individuals were classified as current, former or never smokers. The library came from 5' RACE. Each TCR library was prepared from around 3,400 ng of total RNA. cDNA was synthesized with SMARTScribe reverse transcriptase in eight separate reactions per sample. Unique molecular identifiers containing a 6-nucleotide sample barcode were introduced through template switching during cDNA synthesis. Two nested PCRs of approximately 16 and 10 cycles amplified the TCRalpha and TCRbeta cDNA, and bead purification followed each PCR. Before amplification, cDNA was treated with uracil DNA-glycosylase and purified using the QIAquick PCR purification kit. The second PCR was the step at which Illumina TruSeq-compatible adapters and sample-specific barcodes were added. Library quality and concentration were checked on TapeStation and Qubit, and libraries were pooled at around 4.7 ng each. Pooled libraries were sequenced on an Illumina HiSeq2500 single-index Rapid Run with 2 x 100 bp reads and custom sequencing primers. As for the authors' bioinformatics: PCR and sequencing errors were corrected by UMI-based consensus assembly using MiGEC version 1.2.6. MiXCR version 2.1.1 handled V(D)J alignment, clonotype assembly and CDR3 extraction. To normalise gene usage, clonotype sharing and MAIT/NKT TCR abundance, the analysis used the top 1000, 10 000 and 20 000 clonotypes per sample. Diversity was computed as the inverse Simpson index with the vegan R package after downsampling to 27 000 UMIs. Paired Mann-Whitney U tests were applied to discordant twin pairs, with Benjamini-Hochberg correction for multiple testing. TCRdb reprocessed the sequencing reads and holds a single record per CDR3 protein sequence, with no DNA. These V and J calls rely on TCRdb rather than the paper's analysis. The sample's table lists a count of 150,000 to 200,000 distinct CDR3 sequences. The ten top clones hold 2.4% of the sample.

This entry is derived from a study of monozygotic twins with inflammatory bowel disease (dated by TCRdb to 2018 to 2020). Notes on the research overall: In total, some 30 monozygotic twin pairs made up the full study: 19 Danish pairs, all IBD-discordant, plus nine German pairs, of which four were IBD-concordant and five were IBD-discordant. Within discordant pairs, disease-associated traits were sought mainly by comparing IBD patients with their genetically identical healthy co-twins. Each individual had, on average, about 151 000 unique TCRalpha sequences and 181 000 unique TCRbeta sequences available for analysis. What the work shows at the level of the full study, not this receptor alone: Concordant and discordant twins showed no difference in repertoire similarity, possibly because of limited statistical power. IBD patients shared fewer clonotypes with other individuals than healthy twins did, most markedly in patients showing signs of disease activity. IBD patients had lower TCRbeta repertoire diversity, measured by the inverse Simpson index, than their healthy co-twins. Different T cell subtypes could not be distinguished in the analysis. No single strong signal or clonotype linked to IBD turned up in the results, so the idea that one exists was not supported. Background noise and inter-individual variability may have been introduced into the repertoires by the differing immunosuppressive treatments among patients.

The CDR3 sequence holds 15 residues, the cysteine and phenylalanine included. The coding DNA is unavailable. The chain is encoded by TRBV12-3 or TRBV12-4 joined to TRBJ2-5; the TRBD1 assignment by TCRdb is unverifiable without DNA. The material sequenced was blood. The receptor was derived from a human donor with ulcerative colitis or Crohn's disease, or a healthy co-twin of an affected twin (not recorded which). The CDR3 has the sequence CASIQSQGRWETQYF.